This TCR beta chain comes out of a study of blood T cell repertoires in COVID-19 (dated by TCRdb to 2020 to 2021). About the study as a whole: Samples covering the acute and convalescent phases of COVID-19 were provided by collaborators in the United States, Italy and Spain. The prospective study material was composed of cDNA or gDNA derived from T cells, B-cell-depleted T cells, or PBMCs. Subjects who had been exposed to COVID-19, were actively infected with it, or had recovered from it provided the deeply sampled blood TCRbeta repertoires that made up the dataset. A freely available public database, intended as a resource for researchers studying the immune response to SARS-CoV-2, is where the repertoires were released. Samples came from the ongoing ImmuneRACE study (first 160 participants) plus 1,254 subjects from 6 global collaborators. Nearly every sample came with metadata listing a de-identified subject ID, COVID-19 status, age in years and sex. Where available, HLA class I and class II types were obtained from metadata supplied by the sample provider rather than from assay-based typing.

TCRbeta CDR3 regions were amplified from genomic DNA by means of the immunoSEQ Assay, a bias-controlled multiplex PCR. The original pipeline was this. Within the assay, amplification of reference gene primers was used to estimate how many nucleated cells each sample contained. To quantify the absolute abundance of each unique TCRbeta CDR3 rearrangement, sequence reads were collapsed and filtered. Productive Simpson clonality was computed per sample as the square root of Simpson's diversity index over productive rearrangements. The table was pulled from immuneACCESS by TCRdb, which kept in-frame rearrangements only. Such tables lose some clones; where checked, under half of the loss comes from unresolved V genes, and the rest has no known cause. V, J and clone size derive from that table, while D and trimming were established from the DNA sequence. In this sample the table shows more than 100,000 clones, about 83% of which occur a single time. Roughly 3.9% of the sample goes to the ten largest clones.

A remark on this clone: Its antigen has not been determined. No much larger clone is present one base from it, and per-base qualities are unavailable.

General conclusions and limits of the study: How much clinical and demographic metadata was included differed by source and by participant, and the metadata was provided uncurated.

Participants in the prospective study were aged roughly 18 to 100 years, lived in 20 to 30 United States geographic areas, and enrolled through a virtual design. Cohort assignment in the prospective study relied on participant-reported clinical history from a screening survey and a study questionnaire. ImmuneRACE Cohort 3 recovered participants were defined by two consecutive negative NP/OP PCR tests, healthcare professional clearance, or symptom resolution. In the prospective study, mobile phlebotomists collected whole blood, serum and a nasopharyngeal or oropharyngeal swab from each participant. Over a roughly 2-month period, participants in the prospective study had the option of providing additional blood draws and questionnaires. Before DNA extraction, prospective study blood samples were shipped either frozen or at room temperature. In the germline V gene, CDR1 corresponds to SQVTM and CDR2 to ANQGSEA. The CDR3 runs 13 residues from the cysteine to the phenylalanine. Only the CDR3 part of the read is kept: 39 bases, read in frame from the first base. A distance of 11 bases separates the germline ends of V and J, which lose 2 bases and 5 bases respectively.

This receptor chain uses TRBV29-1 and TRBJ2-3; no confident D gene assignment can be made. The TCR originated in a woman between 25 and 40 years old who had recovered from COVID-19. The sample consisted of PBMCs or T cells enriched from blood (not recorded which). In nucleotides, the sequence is TGCAGCGTTGAAAGTCCCCCGGTAGATACGCAGTATTTT. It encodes CSVESPPVDTQYF.